The clone carrying this T cell receptor (beta chain) is a singleton in its sample. Method: immunoSEQ multiplex PCR; TCRdb's copy keeps in-frame clones and lacks some. The sample has about 110,000 clones, about 80% seen once. This sample is part of a study of control samples from healthy donors and cancer patients. Deletions cut 4 bases from V and 6 bases from J, with 16 bases between. Germline CDR1 is KGHDR and CDR2 is SFDVKD. The CDR3 is 15 amino acids. The TCR sequence derives from a man aged 18 to 30 in good health. V gene TRBV24-1 combines with J gene TRBJ2-3; D is possibly TRBD1 or TRBD2 (5 bases each). Sequenced sample: blood. The CDR3 protein is CATSDLGLGDDTQYF. Written as DNA, the CDR3 is TGTGCCACCAGTGACCTCGGACTGGGGGATGATACGCAGTATTTT.